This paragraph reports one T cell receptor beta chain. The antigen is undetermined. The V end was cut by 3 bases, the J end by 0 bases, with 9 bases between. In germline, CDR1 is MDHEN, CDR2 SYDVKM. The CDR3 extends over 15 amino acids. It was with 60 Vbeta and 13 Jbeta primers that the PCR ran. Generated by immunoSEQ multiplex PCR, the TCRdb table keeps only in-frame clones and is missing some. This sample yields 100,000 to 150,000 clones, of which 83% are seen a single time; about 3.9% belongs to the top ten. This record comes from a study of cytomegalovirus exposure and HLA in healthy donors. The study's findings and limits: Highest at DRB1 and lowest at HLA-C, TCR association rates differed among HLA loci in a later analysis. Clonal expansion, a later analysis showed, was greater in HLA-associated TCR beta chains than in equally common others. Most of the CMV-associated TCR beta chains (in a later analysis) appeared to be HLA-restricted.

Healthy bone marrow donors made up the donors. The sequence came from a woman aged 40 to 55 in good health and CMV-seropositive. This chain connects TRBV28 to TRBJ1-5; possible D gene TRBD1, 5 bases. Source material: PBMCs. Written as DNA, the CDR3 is TGTGCCAGCAGTTTTCTAGGGGTTAGCAATCAGCCCCAGCATTTT. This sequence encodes CASSFLGVSNQPQHF.